The 23 T cell receptor beta chains below all came from one sample that was sequenced in a study of cytomegalovirus exposure and HLA in healthy donors. The PCR had 60 Vbeta and 13 Jbeta primers. Produced via immunoSEQ multiplex PCR; TCRdb's table is partial and in-frame only. Recorded here are about 170,000 clones; the top ten clones represent around 0.79%. Sequencing used PBMCs. The receptors here all came from a woman under 30 in good health and CMV-seropositive.

This rearrangement joins TRBV5-1 to TRBJ1-5; a possible D gene is TRBD1 (6 bases). The germline V gene encodes CDR1 SGHRS and CDR2 YFSETQ. Trimming took 2 bases from V and 4 from J, leaving 7 bases between them. The CDR3 runs 13 residues. Here the CDR3 reads CASSLQGNQPQHF. The CDR3 DNA reads TGCGCCAGCAGCTTACAGGGAAATCAGCCCCAGCATTTT. Complete variable domain (other parts from reference TRBV5-1 and TRBJ1-5): KAGVTQTPRYLIKTRGQQVTLSCSPISGHRSVSWYQQTPGQGLQFLFEYFSETQRNKGNFPGRFSGRQFSNSRSEMNVSTLELGDSALYLCASSLQGNQPQHFGDGTRLSIL.

The CDR3 DNA reads TGTGCCAGCAGCGTAGGACTTGGAAACACCATATATTTT. It translates to CASSVGLGNTIYF. This chain connects TRBV9 to TRBJ1-3, with D unclear. Germline assignment: CDR1 SGDLS and CDR2 YYNGEE. V was shortened by 0 bases and J by 3 bases, with 4 bases between the two germline ends. The CDR3 totals 13 residues.

The chain uses TRBV6-4 and TRBJ1-1, with 7 bases identical to TRBD1. CDR1 and CDR2 from the germline V gene are MRHNA and SNTAGT. After removal of 2 bases from V and 8 bases from J, the junction contained 2 bases not matched to a gene. The CDR3 sequence is 12 residues long. The DNA of the CDR3 is TGTGCCAGCAGTGACCGGACAGGAGAAGCTTTCTTT. Translation gives CASSDRTGEAFF.

The CDR3 region has the DNA TGTGCCAGCAGCGTCCGGGACAAAGGCTACACCTTC. This codes for CASSVRDKGYTF. This sequence joins TRBV9 and TRBJ1-2; possibly TRBD1 for D (6 bases). Trimming stripped 2 bases from V and 8 bases from J, with 10 bases between. This CDR3 region has 12 residues. Germline V gene sequence: CDR1 SGDLS, CDR2 YYNGEE.

The rearrangement links TRBV10-3 to TRBJ1-6; 7 nucleotides line up with TRBD1. Germline CDR1 ENHRY, CDR2 SYGVKD. The V segment lost 7 bases and the J segment 13 bases; nucleotides outside the gene matches: 10. The CDR3 extends over 13 amino acids. The CDR3 nucleotides are TGTGCCATCATGGGGCCCCCCAGGGGGCCCCTCCACTTT. Its protein product is CAIMGPPRGPLHF.

The chain recombines TRBV7-2 with TRBJ2-7, with 9 bases matching TRBD2. V lost 3 bases and J lost 1; bases outside the gene matches: 7. Germline values: CDR1 SGHTA, CDR2 FQGNSA. The CDR3 totals 16 residues. The CDR3 coding sequence is TGTGCCAGCAGCTTGGCGGGGGGGGCCCAATCCTACGAGCAGTACTTC. It yields the protein CASSLAGGAQSYEQYF.

This CDR3 reads CASSPRDRGSTNEKLFF. CDR3 sequence (DNA): TGTGCCAGTAGTCCCCGGGACAGGGGCTCAACTAATGAAAAACTGTTTTTT. V gene TRBV19 combines with J gene TRBJ1-4; 10 bases are shared with TRBD1. The V and J ends lost 5 bases and 0 bases, in that order; junction bases with no gene match: 6. The germline V gene encodes CDR1 LNHDA and CDR2 SQIVND (reference sequence). The length of the CDR3 is 17 residues.

This chain links TRBV7-2 with TRBJ2-5; TRBD1 matches at 8 bases. The CDR3 has 14 amino acids. V lost 5 bases and J lost 4; bases outside the gene matches: 6. Germline CDR1 and CDR2: SGHTA and FQGNSA. The CDR3 protein is CASSQDRVGETQYF. CDR3 nucleotide sequence: TGTGCCAGCAGCCAGGACAGGGTAGGAGAGACCCAGTACTTC. Using reference TRBV7-2 and TRBJ2-5 for the parts outside the CDR3, the full variable domain is GAGVSQSPSNKVTEKGKDVELRCDPISGHTALYWYRQSLGQGLEFLIYFQGNSAPDKSGLPSDRFSAERTGGSVSTLTIQRTQQEDSAVYLCASSQDRVGETQYFGPGTRLLVL.

The chain is built from TRBV19 and TRBJ2-1; 8 positions agree with TRBD1. Looked up from germline, CDR1 is LNHDA and CDR2 is SQIVND (reference sequence). The length of the CDR3 is 14 residues. The V and J ends lost 7 bases and 4 bases, in that order; junction bases with no gene match: 6. CDR3 amino acids: CASTRGQEYNEQFF. CDR3 in DNA: TGTGCCAGTACCCGGGGACAGGAGTACAATGAGCAGTTCTTC.

The chain joins TRBV12-5 to TRBJ2-7; 7 bases map to TRBD2. Per germline, CDR1 LGHNT and CDR2 FRNRAP. The ends lost 0 bases at V and 1 base at J; junction bases unmatched: 6. This CDR3 is 16 amino acids long. The CDR3 DNA follows: TGTGCTAGTGGTTTGGTACTGGGGGGGGATTCCTACGAGCAGTACTTC. Protein sequence: CASGLVLGGDSYEQYF.

On this clone itself: Other DNA sequences in the sample encode the same CDR3. The CDR3 loop reads CASSPPSSYEQYF. Written as DNA, the CDR3 is TGTGCCAGCTCACCACCGAGTTCCTACGAGCAGTACTTC. V and J are TRBV18 and TRBJ2-7; D remains ambiguous. Trimming removed 0 bases at V and 1 base at J, with 4 bases between. This CDR3 has 13 amino acids. Germline lookup yields CDR1 KGHSH and CDR2 LQKENI.

The V and J genes are TRBV11-1 and TRBJ2-5; the match to TRBD2 covers 7 bases. The CDR3 sequence is 15 residues long. Germline-derived CDR1 and CDR2 are SGHAT and FQDESV (reference sequence). With V trimmed by 4 bases and J by 5 bases, 10 bases remained unmatched. The CDR3 DNA is TGTGCCAGCAGCTCACCCGCGGCGGGGGTGGAGACCCAGTACTTC. This encodes CASSSPAAGVETQYF.

The chain recombines TRBV6-1 with TRBJ2-7, with 8 positions matching TRBD2. The CDR3 loop spans 16 amino acids. J gave up 1 base and V 3 bases, and 8 bases lay outside the gene matches. Germline-derived CDR1 and CDR2 are MNHNS and SASEGT. The CDR3, as DNA: TGTGCCAGCAGTGAGACTGCGGGAGGATCATCCTACGAGCAGTACTTC. This gives the protein CASSETAGGSSYEQYF.

This sequence joins TRBV4-3 and TRBJ2-1; 7 nucleotides align to TRBD2. Germline-derived CDR1 and CDR2 are LGHNA and YSLEER. Trimming cost V 0 bases and J 0 bases; bases outside gene matches: 5. There are 17 residues in the CDR3. Here the CDR3 DNA reads TGCGCCAGCAGCCAAGATCGAGCGGGGATCTCCTACAATGAGCAGTTCTTC. Translating it yields CASSQDRAGISYNEQFF.

The chain employs TRBV11-2 and TRBJ2-5; possibly TRBD2 for D (6 bases). V was pared by 5 bases and J by 5 bases, with 18 bases between. This CDR3 region has 15 residues. Germline values: CDR1 SGHAT, CDR2 FQNNGV. CDR3: CASSRPGVSRETQYF. The CDR3 DNA follows: TGTGCCAGCAGCCGGCCGGGAGTAAGTAGGGAGACCCAGTACTTC.

V is TRBV12-2 and J is TRBJ2-5; TRBD1 reflects the table's D call only, with no check against the DNA. The DNA end is more similar to TRBJ2-7, so the J call may be wrong. TRBV12-2 has pseudogene status. This CDR3 comprises 18 residues. The CDR3 DNA is TGTGCAAGTCGCCCCCCGAACTCCGGGACAGCATTTACCTACGAGCAGTACTTC. This translates into CASRPPNSGTAFTYEQYF.

The chain is built from TRBV18 and TRBJ1-2, with 7 bases lining up with TRBD1. CDR1 and CDR2 from the germline V gene are KGHSH and LQKENI. The V and J ends lost 0 bases and 2 bases, in that order; junction bases with no gene match: 3. The CDR3 is 15 residues long. DNA for the CDR3: TGTGCCAGCTCACCACCCGGCAGGGGGAACTATGGCTACACCTTC. Protein: CASSPPGRGNYGYTF.

The V call is TRBV9, the J call TRBJ2-3; no firm D call. The CDR3 sequence is 13 residues long. Per the germline V gene, CDR1 is SGDLS and CDR2 is YYNGEE. With 3 bases removed from V and 1 base from J, the gap between germline ends came to 6 bases. Here the CDR3 reads CASSAGGTDTQYF. The CDR3 coding sequence is TGTGCCAGCAGCGCCGGAGGCACAGATACGCAGTATTTT.

This chain uses TRBV2 with TRBJ1-1; a possible D gene is TRBD1 (6 bases). Germline CDR1 is SNHLY and CDR2 is FYNNEI. The germline V and J ends were trimmed by 6 bases and 0 bases, with 8 bases remaining between them. The CDR3 length is 13 residues. The CDR3 here is CASRQGLNTEAFF. CDR3 DNA sequence: TGTGCCAGCAGACAGGGACTGAACACTGAAGCTTTCTTT.

The chain carries TRBV27 and TRBJ1-1, with D perhaps matching TRBD1 (6 bases). Trimming shortened V by 7 bases and J by 0 bases, and 12 bases separated the two germline ends. The germline gives CDR1 MNHEY, CDR2 SMNVEV (reference sequence). CDR3 length: 14 amino acids. The CDR3 DNA sequence: TGTGCCAGCAATACAGGGACCATGAACACTGAAGCTTTCTTT. This encodes CASNTGTMNTEAFF.

This chain uses TRBV5-4 with TRBJ1-2; perhaps TRBD1 as D (5 bases). CDR1 is SGHNT and CDR2 is YYREEE in the germline V gene (reference sequence). V lost 3 bases and J lost 0, with 12 bases in between. CDR3 size: 15 residues. This CDR3 is CASSSRQQSNYGYTF. Written as DNA, the CDR3 is TGTGCCAGCAGCTCCCGACAGCAGTCTAACTATGGCTACACCTTC.

The chain links TRBV4-1 to TRBJ1-1; TRBD1 aligns across 8 bases. This CDR3 contains 14 residues. Germline loops: CDR1 MGHRA, CDR2 YSYEKL. With 6 bases clipped from V and 5 bases from J, the junction kept 8 bases outside the gene matches. CDR3 in DNA: TGCGCCAGCAGGCCCGGACAGGGACGGACTGAAGCTTTCTTT. It yields the protein CASRPGQGRTEAFF.

V is TRBV19 and J is TRBJ1-5; D not certain. The CDR3 contains 16 residues. V shed 6 bases and J shed 0 bases, with 15 bases lying between them. Germline V CDR1 and CDR2: LNHDA, SQIVND (reference sequence). CDR3 amino acids: CASRNQITHSNQPQHF. CDR3 in DNA: TGTGCCAGTAGGAATCAGATAACCCATAGCAATCAGCCCCAGCATTTT.